This T cell receptor (beta chain) was obtained from a study of blood T cell repertoires in COVID-19. Overall study: Whether acute or convalescent, the COVID-19 samples came from the United States, Italy and Spain. From T cells, B-cell-depleted T cells, or PBMCs came the material, which was cDNA or gDNA.

The CDR3 sequence is 15 residues long. In germline, CDR1 is PRHDT, CDR2 FYEKMQ (reference sequence). V gave up 3 bases and J gave up 0 bases, with 9 bases separating them. As processed by the authors: How many nucleated cells were present was estimated from reference gene primer amplification. The repertoire was sequenced with immunoSEQ multiplex PCR; TCRdb's copy has only in-frame clones and lacks some. D and trimming come from the DNA, and the V and J calls and clone size come from that table. Of 150,000 to 200,000 clones listed, about 86% are singletons. This rearrangement joins TRBV13 to TRBJ1-5; TRBD1 might be the D (5 bases). The sequencing input was peripheral blood. The clonotype originates from a man in his fifties with active or convalescent COVID-19. The CDR3 region is CASSLTVYSNQPQHF. The CDR3 bases are TGTGCCAGCAGCTTGACAGTTTATAGCAATCAGCCCCAGCATTTT.